These 8 T cell receptor beta chains originate from one sample sequenced in a study of early T cells in non-severe SARS-CoV-2 infection. MiXCR, run by TCRdb on the 5' RACE reads, gives a single entry per CDR3 protein. The profile shows roughly 81,000 distinct CDR3 sequences, about 6% of them singletons. Sequenced input: whole blood. Receptors were obtained from an adult who was a healthcare worker with PCR-confirmed SARS-CoV-2 infection or an uninfected control (not recorded which).

The sample holds many counts of this clonotype. The rearrangement uses TRBV18 and TRBJ2-3, with 7 bases that match TRBD2. The CDR3 is 15 amino acids. Germline V gene sequence: CDR1 KGHSH, CDR2 LQKENI. V trimming: 5 bases; J trimming: 1 base; junction bases outside the gene matches: 6. In DNA, the CDR3 is TGTGCCAGCTCAGTCTCTAGCGGAGGCACAGATACGCAGTATTTT. Its translation is CASSVSSGGTDTQYF.

This clonotype was seen only a few times. The chain links TRBV7-9 to TRBJ2-1; TRBD1 matches 8 bases. CDR1 SEHNR and CDR2 FQNEAQ come from the germline V gene (reference sequence). Trimming took 1 base from V and 15 from J; bases not matched to a gene: 2. CDR3 size: 11 residues. The DNA for the CDR3 is TGTGCCAGCAGCTTAGGGACAGGGCTGTTCTTC. Its translation: CASSLGTGLFF.

This clonotype came up many times. This chain connects TRBV18 to TRBJ2-7, with D perhaps TRBD1 (7 bases). In germline, CDR1 is KGHSH, CDR2 LQKENI. CDR3 size: 15 residues. Trimming removed 3 bases from V and 6 bases from J, with 18 bases in between. CDR3 protein: CASSPINRGGSEQYF. The CDR3 coding sequence is TGTGCCAGCTCACCGATCAACAGGGGAGGCAGCGAGCAGTACTTC.

The sample holds a few counts of this clonotype. The chain couples TRBV20-1 to TRBJ2-5, with TRBD2 matching 10 bases. V gave up 3 bases and J gave up 2 bases; unmatched junction bases: 9. The CDR3 loop spans 16 amino acids. Germline loops: CDR1 DFQATT, CDR2 SNEGSKA (reference sequence). DNA of the CDR3: TGCAGTGCTAGCAAGAGTACTAGCGGGATACAAGAGACCCAGTACTTC. Amino acid sequence: CSASKSTSGIQETQYF.

In its sample, this clonotype was seen many times. The chain links TRBV7-2 to TRBJ1-1; D may be TRBD1 (6 bases). Germline CDR1 and CDR2: SGHTA and FQGNSA. Trimming shortened V by 1 base and J by 5 bases, and 14 bases separated the two germline ends. This CDR3 comprises 15 residues. The CDR3 loop is CASSLVKGGKTEAFF. The DNA for the CDR3 is TGTGCCAGCAGCTTAGTGAAGGGGGGAAAAACTGAAGCTTTCTTT. The entire variable domain, with the rest obtained from reference TRBV7-2 and TRBJ1-1, is as follows: GAGVSQSPSNKVTEKGKDVELRCDPISGHTALYWYRQSLGQGLEFLIYFQGNSAPDKSGLPSDRFSAERTGGSVSTLTIQRTQQEDSAVYLCASSLVKGGKTEAFFGQGTRLTVV.

A few counts support this clonotype. The genes are TRBV20-1 and TRBJ1-2, with 7 bases fitting TRBD1. V trimming: 6 bases; J trimming: 4 bases; junction bases outside the gene matches: 2. The CDR3 is 11 residues long. CDR1 and CDR2 (germline): DFQATT, SNEGSKA (reference sequence). The chain's CDR3 is CSARDSYGYTF. DNA of the CDR3: TGCAGTGCGCGGGACAGCTATGGCTACACCTTC.

This clonotype was counted many times. The gene calls are TRBV11-2 and TRBJ2-5; tentative D call: TRBD2 (5 bases). The germline V and J ends were trimmed by 4 bases and 5 bases, with 17 bases remaining between them. Germline loops: CDR1 SGHAT, CDR2 FQNNGV. CDR3 size: 15 residues. CDR3 amino acids: CASSSPRGISETQYF. The DNA of the CDR3 is TGTGCCAGCAGCTCCCCTCGGGGAATTTCGGAGACCCAGTACTTC. Using reference TRBV11-2 and TRBJ2-5 for the parts outside the CDR3, the full variable domain is EAGVAQSPRYKIIEKRQSVAFWCNPISGHATLYWYQQILGQGPKLLIQFQNNGVVDDSQLPKDRFSAERLKGVDSTLKIQPAKLEDSAVYLCASSSPRGISETQYFGPGTRLLVL.

In DNA, the CDR3 is TGCAGCGTTGACGGGACAGGGTCCTACGAGCAGTACTTC. Protein product: CSVDGTGSYEQYF. V and J are TRBV29-1 and TRBJ2-7; 9 positions match TRBD1. Germline V gives CDR1 SQVTM, CDR2 ANQGSEA. The ends lost 3 bases at V and 1 base at J; junction bases unmatched: 1. The CDR3 is 13 amino acids.